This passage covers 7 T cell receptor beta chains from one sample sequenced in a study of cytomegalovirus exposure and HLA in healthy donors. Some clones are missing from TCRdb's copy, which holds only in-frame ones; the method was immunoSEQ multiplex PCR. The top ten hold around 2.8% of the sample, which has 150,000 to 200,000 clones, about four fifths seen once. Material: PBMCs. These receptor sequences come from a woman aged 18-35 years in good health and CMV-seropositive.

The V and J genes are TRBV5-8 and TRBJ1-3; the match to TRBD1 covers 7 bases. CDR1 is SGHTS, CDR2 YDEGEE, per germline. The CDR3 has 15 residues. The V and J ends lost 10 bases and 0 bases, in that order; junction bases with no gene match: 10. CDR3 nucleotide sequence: TGTGCCTGGGACGGGACAGACGACTCTGGAAACACCATATATTTT. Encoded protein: CAWDGTDDSGNTIYF.

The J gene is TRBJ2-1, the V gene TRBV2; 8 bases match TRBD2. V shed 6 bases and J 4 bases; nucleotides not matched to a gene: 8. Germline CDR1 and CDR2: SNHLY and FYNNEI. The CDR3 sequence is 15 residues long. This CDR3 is CASRDSGALYNEQFF. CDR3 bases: TGTGCCAGCAGGGATAGCGGGGCTTTATACAATGAGCAGTTCTTC.

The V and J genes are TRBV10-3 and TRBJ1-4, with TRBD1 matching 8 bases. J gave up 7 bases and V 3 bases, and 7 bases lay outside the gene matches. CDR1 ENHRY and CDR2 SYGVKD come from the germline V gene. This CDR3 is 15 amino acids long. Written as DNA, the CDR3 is TGTGCCATCAGTGAAAGGGACAGGTGGGGTGAAAAACTGTTTTTT. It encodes CAISERDRWGEKLFF.

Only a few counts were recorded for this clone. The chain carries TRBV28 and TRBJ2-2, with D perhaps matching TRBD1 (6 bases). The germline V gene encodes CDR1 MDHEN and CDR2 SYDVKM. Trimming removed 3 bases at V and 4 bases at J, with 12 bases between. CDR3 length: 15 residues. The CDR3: CASSLGTPSTGELFF. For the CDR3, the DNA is TGTGCCAGCAGTTTGGGGACACCCAGCACCGGGGAGCTGTTTTTT.

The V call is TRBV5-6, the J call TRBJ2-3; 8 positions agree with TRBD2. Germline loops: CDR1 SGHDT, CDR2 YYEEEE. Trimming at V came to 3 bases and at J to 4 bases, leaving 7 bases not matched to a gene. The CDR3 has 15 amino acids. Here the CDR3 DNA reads TGTGCCAGCAGCTCGGACGGGGGGGCCGCAGATACGCAGTATTTT. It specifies CASSSDGGAADTQYF.

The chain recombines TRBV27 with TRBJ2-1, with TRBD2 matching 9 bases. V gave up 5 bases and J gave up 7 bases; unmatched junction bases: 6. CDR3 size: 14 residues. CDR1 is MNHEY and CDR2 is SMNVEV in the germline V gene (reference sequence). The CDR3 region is CASSEPGLANEQFF. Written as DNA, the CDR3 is TGTGCCAGCAGTGAGCCGGGACTAGCTAATGAGCAGTTCTTC.

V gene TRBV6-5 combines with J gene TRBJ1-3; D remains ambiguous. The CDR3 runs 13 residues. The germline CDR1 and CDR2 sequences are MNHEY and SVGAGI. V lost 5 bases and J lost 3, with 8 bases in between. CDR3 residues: CASSRSNGNTIYF. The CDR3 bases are TGTGCCAGCAGTCGAAGCAATGGAAACACCATATATTTT.